What follows are 9 T cell receptor beta chains derived from one specimen sequenced in a study of blood T cell repertoires in COVID-19. The assay was immunoSEQ multiplex PCR, and TCRdb's table has in-frame clones only and misses some. There are 180,000 or so clones in the sample; approximately 86% occur only once, and around 6.5% lies in the top ten. Sequencing was carried out using peripheral blood. Source of these receptors: a woman of 80 years or more in a cohort sampled during active or convalescent COVID-19.

The V call is TRBV24-1, the J call TRBJ1-2; possibly TRBD1 for D (5 bases). There are 12 residues in the CDR3. Per germline, CDR1 KGHDR and CDR2 SFDVKD. The V and J ends lost 6 bases and 2 bases respectively, with 6 bases between them. As DNA, the CDR3 is TGTGCCACCAGTTCAGGGAACTATGGCTACACCTTC. Protein product: CATSSGNYGYTF.

The CDR3 protein is CSASERNVLQYF. The CDR3 region has the DNA TGCAGTGCTAGTGAGCGGAACGTCCTTCAGTACTTC. This rearrangement joins TRBV20-1 to TRBJ2-4, with D perhaps matching TRBD2 (5 bases). Trimming removed 3 bases at V and 11 bases at J, with 14 bases between. The CDR3 contains 12 residues. Germline CDR1 and CDR2: DFQATT and SNEGSKA (reference sequence).

The J gene is TRBJ1-4, the V gene TRBV16; unclear D gene. Per the germline V gene, CDR1 is KGHSY and CDR2 is FQNENV. This CDR3 is built from 14 residues. The ends were cut back, 0 bases at V and 5 bases at J, with 7 bases in the middle. In nucleotides, the CDR3 is TGTGCCAGCAGCCAATCGGGCGGGAATGAAAAACTGTTTTTT. This codes for CASSQSGGNEKLFF.

The chain has TRBV11-2 and TRBJ1-1, with D possibly being TRBD1 (6 bases). V was pared by 7 bases and J by 3 bases, with 18 bases between. Germline V lookup: CDR1 SGHAT, CDR2 FQNNGV. There are 15 residues in the CDR3. CDR3 sequence (DNA): TGTGCCAGCACCTTTATTGGAGGGGGGGACACTGAAGCTTTCTTT. Amino acid sequence: CASTFIGGGDTEAFF.

This chain connects TRBV4-3 to TRBJ2-3, with TRBD2 identical over 14 bases. The CDR3 has 17 amino acids. The V gene's germline CDR1 is LGHNA and CDR2 YSLEER. Germline trimming cut 3 bases from V and 1 base from J; bases unmatched to any gene: 3. The CDR3 DNA sequence: TGCGCCAGCAGCCACCGGGGACTAGCGGGGGGCACAGATACGCAGTATTTT. This encodes CASSHRGLAGGTDTQYF.

The V and J genes are TRBV24-1 and TRBJ2-1; 9 positions match TRBD1. The ends lost 0 bases at V and 15 bases at J; junction bases unmatched: 2. Per the germline V gene, CDR1 is KGHDR and CDR2 is SFDVKD. The length of the CDR3 is 12 residues. CDR3 sequence reads: CATSDLGTGPFF. Here the CDR3 DNA reads TGTGCCACCAGTGATTTGGGGACAGGGCCGTTCTTC.

The chain recombines TRBV19 with TRBJ2-3; 15 positions agree with TRBD2. The CDR3 extends over 15 amino acids. The V segment lost 10 bases and the J segment 3 bases; nucleotides outside the gene matches: 5. Germline values: CDR1 LNHDA, CDR2 SQIVND (reference sequence). CDR3 region: CATLGLAGGTDTQYF. CDR3 coding DNA: TGTGCCACCCTCGGACTAGCGGGAGGGACAGATACGCAGTATTTT.

The gene calls are TRBV4-2 and TRBJ2-1; D call uncertain. Deletions cut 0 bases from V and 0 bases from J, with 9 bases between. Germline CDR1 and CDR2: LGHNA and YNFKEQ. The CDR3 loop spans 16 amino acids. The CDR3 sequence is CASSQEVVSSYNEQFF. CDR3 coding DNA: TGTGCCAGCAGCCAAGAGGTAGTGAGCTCCTACAATGAGCAGTTCTTC.

This clone was seen once. The rearrangement joins TRBV19 to TRBJ1-2; 10 bases fit TRBD1. The length of the CDR3 is 15 residues. Germline CDR1 LNHDA, CDR2 SQIVND (reference sequence). Trimming took 6 bases from V and 4 from J; bases not matched to a gene: 8. The CDR3 bases are TGTGCCAGTAGCCGTGGGACAGGGGAATTCTATGGCTACACCTTC. This encodes CASSRGTGEFYGYTF.